This entry lists 9 T cell receptor beta chains sequenced from one sample in a study of CD8 T cells in ankylosing spondylitis. These receptors' antigens are unknown. TCRdb called the 5' RACE reads again in MiXCR, with one record for every CDR3 protein. The sample has about 700,000 distinct CDR3 sequences; roughly 20% are singletons. Study-wide results and caveats: Among TCR beta sequences, a motif of several highly homologous variants appeared characteristic of ankylosing spondylitis blood.

The sample taken for sequencing was blood, either unsorted or a sorted T cell fraction (not recorded which). The receptors stem from a male donor with ankylosing spondylitis.

This clonotype was counted between two and nine times. This chain links TRBV10-3 with TRBJ1-2; 10 bases map to TRBD1. V lost 10 bases, J lost 6 bases, and 2 bases stayed unmatched. This CDR3 contains 11 residues. The germline CDR1 and CDR2 sequences are ENHRY and SYGVKD. CDR3 region: CATGQGDGYTF. CDR3 sequence (DNA): TGTGCCACTGGACAGGGGGATGGCTACACCTTC.

This clonotype occurred a few times. This chain joins TRBV5-1 and TRBJ2-7; 10 nucleotides match TRBD2. The V gene end was trimmed by 0 bases and the J gene end by 8 bases; junction bases not matched to a gene: 5. Germline V lookup: CDR1 SGHRS, CDR2 YFSETQ. CDR3 size: 14 residues. The CDR3 sequence: CASSLEGTSAKQYF. CDR3 DNA: TGCGCCAGCAGCTTGGAAGGGACTAGCGCCAAGCAGTACTTC.

V gene TRBV28 combines with J gene TRBJ2-1, with D tentatively TRBD1 or TRBD2 (5 bases each). Per germline, CDR1 MDHEN and CDR2 SYDVKM. V was cut by 7 bases and J by 8 bases, with 21 bases left in between. CDR3 size: 15 residues. Here the CDR3 reads CASIQGTAASHEQFF. The CDR3 nucleotides are TGTGCCAGCATCCAAGGGACCGCCGCCAGCCATGAGCAGTTCTTC.

This chain uses TRBV5-1 with TRBJ2-6, with no clear D. This CDR3 is 16 amino acids long. Germline CDR1 reads SGHRS; CDR2 reads YFSETQ. The V and J ends lost 1 base and 0 bases respectively, with 8 bases between them. The CDR3 loop is CASSLSASSGANVLTF. The CDR3, as DNA: TGCGCCAGCAGCTTGTCGGCCAGCTCTGGGGCCAACGTCCTGACTTTC.

This clonotype was seen repeatedly, ten times or more. The rearrangement uses TRBV2 and TRBJ1-6; maybe TRBD1 (6 bases). V was trimmed by 8 bases and J by 9 bases, leaving 14 bases between them. This CDR3 is 13 amino acids long. The germline V gene encodes CDR1 SNHLY and CDR2 FYNNEI. DNA of the CDR3: TGTGCCAGCGCGGAGGACAGAACTTCACCCCTCCACTTT. Amino acid sequence: CASAEDRTSPLHF.

This clonotype has more than one count but fewer than ten. The chain has TRBV5-6 and TRBJ1-5; 8 positions match TRBD1. CDR1 is SGHDT, CDR2 YYEEEE, per germline. This CDR3 has 17 residues. The V segment lost 1 base and the J segment 6 bases; nucleotides outside the gene matches: 12. DNA of the CDR3: TGTGCCAGCAGCTTGCTCGGGGCCCAGGGGGCGATTCAGCCCCAGCATTTT. Its translation: CASSLLGAQGAIQPQHF.

This chain connects TRBV20-1 to TRBJ2-2; a possible D gene is TRBD2 (5 bases). The V and J ends lost 2 bases and 14 bases respectively, with 12 bases between them. The V gene's germline CDR1 is DFQATT and CDR2 SNEGSKA (reference sequence). The CDR3 length is 11 residues. CDR3: CSARPRESLFF. CDR3 DNA: TGCAGTGCTAGACCTCGGGAAAGCCTGTTTTTT.

The chain couples TRBV6-1 to TRBJ1-6; D remains unclear. V lost 3 bases, J lost 6 bases, and 9 bases lay in between. CDR3 size: 14 residues. Per germline, CDR1 MNHNS and CDR2 SASEGT. CDR3 DNA sequence: TGTGCCAGCAGTGACAGGACCCTTAATTCACCCCTCCACTTT. This encodes CASSDRTLNSPLHF.

This clonotype appeared a single time. This chain connects TRBV27 to TRBJ2-3; D may be TRBD2 (5 bases). Germline values: CDR1 MNHEY, CDR2 SMNVEV (reference sequence). V lost 2 bases and J 6 bases, leaving 18 bases between the germline ends. The CDR3 length is 16 residues. The CDR3, as DNA: TGTGCCAGCAGTTTAAATATCGGGGTGCAGGCTGATACGCAGTATTTT. Protein sequence: CASSLNIGVQADTQYF.